The clone carrying this TCR beta chain has more than one count but fewer than ten. This sample is drawn from a study of T-cell reconstitution after alpha-beta-depleted transplantation in children. Germline V gene data show CDR1 as DFQATT and CDR2 as SNEGSKA (reference sequence). The CDR3 is 15 residues long. V dropped 0 bases and J dropped 0 bases, with 9 bases sitting between them. Library preparation (for TCRbeta) was performed with unique molecular identifiers. TCRdb recomputed calls from the PCR reads with MiXCR, one row per CDR3 protein. This sample has around 500,000 distinct CDR3 sequences, with under 15% found just once.

The receptor was isolated from a human donor who donated a stem cell graft to a child with combined immunodeficiency. V gene TRBV20-1 combines with J gene TRBJ1-5, with D uncertain. Here the sequenced sample was PBMCs from the stem cell graft donor, taken from the stem cell graft. The CDR3 DNA follows: TGCAGTGCTAGAGATCCCCGGTATAGCAATCAGCCCCAGCATTTT. Its translation: CSARDPRYSNQPQHF.